The clone carrying this TCR beta chain showed up just a few times. Its antigen is unknown. The sample belongs to a study of beta chain features in type 1 diabetes. Findings and caveats of the study: Within the patient group, naive, central memory and Treg TCRB repertoires appeared more similar to each other than within healthy donors.

The V end was cut by 0 bases, the J end by 5 bases, with 14 bases between. CDR1 is SGHDT and CDR2 is YYEEEE in the germline V gene. The CDR3 has 15 amino acids. The isolated RNA, all of it, was reverse transcribed, so expressed TCRB transcripts were what got sequenced. This table comes from immunoSEQ multiplex PCR, and its TCRdb copy is limited to in-frame clones, with some not included. The sample holds roughly 140,000 clones; 11% are singletons and the top ten take roughly 2%. The genes are TRBV5-6 and TRBJ2-5, with D perhaps matching TRBD2 (7 bases). The receptor was derived from a man aged 18 to 29 in good health. Sequenced sample: central memory CD4+ T cells from blood. This CDR3 reads CASSLERGGVETQYF. CDR3 sequence (DNA): TGTGCCAGCAGCTTGGAGAGAGGGGGGGTGGAGACCCAGTACTTC.